This T cell receptor (beta chain) was profiled in a study of Graves' ophthalmopathy and Graves' hyperthyroidism. General study points: This model predicted ophthalmopathy progression (sensitivity 65% to 71%, specificity 72.22%).

This clonotype has ten or more counts. Its antigen is undetermined. The CDR3 is 12 residues long. Trimming removed 3 bases at V and 0 bases at J, with 2 bases between. Germline V gene lookup returns CDR1 SEHNR and CDR2 FQNEAQ (reference sequence). Other autoimmune diseases, uncontrolled infections, pregnancy or lactation excluded patients from enrollment. From RNA, the CDR3 regions of TCR beta chains were amplified and sequenced. An opening RT-PCR round employed HTBI primers and preceded a second-round multiplex PCR. TCRdb processed the multiplex PCR reads anew with MiXCR; each CDR3 protein has one entry. Of hundreds of thousands of distinct CDR3 sequences listed, about 40% are singletons.

The chain is built from TRBV7-9 and TRBJ2-5; no reliable D call. The origin of this receptor is an adult man with Graves' ophthalmopathy. The sequencing input was peripheral blood. CDR3 protein: CASSFNQETQYF. CDR3 coding DNA: TGTGCCAGCAGCTTTAACCAAGAGACCCAGTACTTC. Full variable domain (rest looked up from reference TRBV7-9 and TRBJ2-5): DTGVSQNPRHKITKRGQNVTFRCDPISEHNRLYWYRQTLGQGPEFLTYFQNEAQLEKSRLLSDRFSAERPKGSFSTLEIQRTEQGDSAMYLCASSFNQETQYFGPGTRLLVL.